A single sample is the source of the 6 T cell receptor beta chains below, sequenced in a study of immune evolution from preneoplasia to lung adenocarcinoma. TCRdb's copy holds only in-frame clones and misses some; the assay was immunoSEQ multiplex PCR. The data contain 8,000 to 9,500 clones, 78% of them singletons. Sequencing used FFPE minimally invasive lung adenocarcinoma tissue. All receptors come from an older donor with lung adenocarcinoma.

In DNA, the CDR3 is TGCGCCAGCAGCCAAGATGAAGGGACCGCTACCGGGGAGCTGTTTTTT. Translation gives CASSQDEGTATGELFF. The chain links TRBV4-1 to TRBJ2-2; D possibly uses TRBD1 or TRBD2 (5 bases each). Trimming pared 0 bases from V and 5 bases from J, leaving 13 bases between. This CDR3 is built from 16 residues. The V gene's germline CDR1 is MGHRA and CDR2 YSYEKL.

The V gene is TRBV5-6, the J gene TRBJ1-2, with D possibly matching TRBD1 (6 bases). The CDR3 consists of 17 residues. Germline CDR1 is SGHDT and CDR2 is YYEEEE. V gave up 4 bases and J gave up 4 bases, with 23 bases separating them. The CDR3 DNA is TGTGCCAGCAGCCTCCTTCCGGGCGGGGGGCGCGTCTATGGCTACACCTTC. This sequence encodes CASSLLPGGGRVYGYTF.

The V call is TRBV6-4, the J call TRBJ2-3, with D possibly TRBD1 on 6 matching bases. The V end lost 3 bases, the J end lost 2 bases, and 9 bases lay between the germline ends. The CDR3 loop spans 14 amino acids. Germline CDR1 is MRHNA and CDR2 is SNTAGT. The CDR3 nucleotides are TGTGCCAGCAGTGAAAGGGACAACACAGATACGCAGTATTTT. Residues: CASSERDNTDTQYF.

This chain links TRBV30 with TRBJ1-2; D unclear. CDR1 is GTSNPN, CDR2 SVGIG, per germline (reference sequence). This CDR3 is 11 amino acids long. The ends were cut back, 3 bases at V and 8 bases at J, with 10 bases in the middle. In nucleotides, the CDR3 is TGTGCCTGGAGAGGGCCCTCGGGCTACACCTTC. Translated: CAWRGPSGYTF. The full variable domain, its missing parts supplied by reference TRBV30 and TRBJ1-2, is SQTIHQWPATLVQPVGSPLSLECTVEGTSNPNLYWYRQAAGRGLQLLFYSVGIGQISSEVPQNLSASRPQDRQFILSSKKLLLSDSGFYLCAWRGPSGYTFGSGTRLTVV.

The rearrangement links TRBV19 to TRBJ2-7, with 10 positions matching TRBD2. The CDR3 loop spans 16 amino acids. Trimming at V came to 7 bases and at J to 3 bases, leaving 12 bases not matched to a gene. CDR1 and CDR2 from the germline V gene are LNHDA and SQIVND (reference sequence). The chain's CDR3 is CASTRGPSGSGYEQYF. The CDR3 DNA reads TGTGCCAGTACCCGGGGGCCTAGCGGGAGTGGCTACGAGCAGTACTTC.

The chain is built from TRBV4-1 and TRBJ2-3, with 7 bases aligning to TRBD2. V gave up 4 bases and J gave up 4 bases; unmatched junction bases: 8. Germline loops: CDR1 MGHRA, CDR2 YSYEKL. The CDR3 consists of 15 residues. CDR3 protein: CASSPLGRGPDTQYF. CDR3 sequence (DNA): TGCGCCAGCAGCCCTTTAGGGAGGGGCCCAGATACGCAGTATTTT.